What follows are 19 T cell receptor beta chains derived from one specimen sequenced in a study of blood T cells in healthy people across ages. A sample-barcoded 5' primer and a J-beta primer mix were used in a second PCR of roughly 6 to 11 cycles. TCRdb used MiXCR to reprocess the 5' RACE reads, holding one entry per CDR3 protein. This repertoire shows approximately 850,000 distinct CDR3 sequences, 55% to 75% found once; its top ten account for around 22%. The sequenced material came from blood. The receptors stem from a man younger than 40 in good health.

CDR3 sequence: CASVQGVGTEAFF. In DNA form, the CDR3 reads TGTGCCAGCGTACAGGGGGTTGGGACTGAAGCTTTCTTT. J is TRBJ1-1 and V is TRBV12-3 or TRBV12-4; 8 nucleotides align to TRBD1. The length of the CDR3 is 13 residues. Trimming at V came to 8 bases and at J to 5 bases, leaving 7 bases not matched to a gene.

CDR3 nucleotides: TGCGCCAGCCGGTTCGGCACCGGGGAGCTGTTTTTT. Protein product: CASRFGTGELFF. This chain links TRBV5-1 with TRBJ2-2; D uncertain. Germline assignment: CDR1 SGHRS and CDR2 YFSETQ. The germline V and J ends were trimmed by 7 bases and 4 bases, with 8 bases remaining between them. This CDR3 has 12 residues.

There are a few counts of this clonotype. DNA for the CDR3: TGTGCCAGCAGTTTCCAAGGGGGAAACTACGAGCAGTACTTC. Translation: CASSFQGGNYEQYF. The V and J genes are TRBV27 and TRBJ2-4, with TRBD1 as a possible D gene (6 bases). The DNA end is more similar to TRBJ2-7, so the J call may be wrong. The germline CDR1 and CDR2 sequences are MNHEY and SMNVEV (reference sequence). CDR3 size: 14 residues.

The chain carries TRBV5-1 and TRBJ1-1, with TRBD1 as a possible D gene (5 bases). CDR3 size: 15 residues. The germline gives CDR1 SGHRS, CDR2 YFSETQ. V lost 5 bases to trimming and J lost 4 bases, with 18 bases between them. CDR3 sequence reads: CASRGGRTEGTEAFF. The CDR3 DNA is TGCGCCAGCAGGGGGGGACGGACGGAGGGCACTGAAGCTTTCTTT.

As DNA, the CDR3 is TGTGCCAGCAGAATAACGGAGGGAGACTATGGCTACACCTTC. It specifies CASRITEGDYGYTF. The J gene is TRBJ1-2, the V gene TRBV6-1, with D unclear. The ends were cut back, 6 bases at V and 3 bases at J, with 14 bases in the middle. CDR3 length: 14 residues. Per the germline V gene, CDR1 is MNHNS and CDR2 is SASEGT.

The rearrangement joins TRBV7-2 to TRBJ2-5; D possibly corresponds to TRBD2 (5 bases). This CDR3 region has 12 residues. Germline V gene data show CDR1 as SGHTA and CDR2 as FQGNSA. The ends were cut back, 5 bases at V and 7 bases at J, with 11 bases in the middle. The CDR3 DNA reads as TGTGCCAGCAGCCCTAGCTGGGGGACCCAGTACTTC. Protein product: CASSPSWGTQYF.

This chain joins TRBV2 and TRBJ1-4, with D perhaps matching TRBD1 (5 bases). The ends were cut back, 7 bases at V and 1 base at J, with 25 bases in the middle. There are 19 residues in the CDR3. Per germline, CDR1 SNHLY and CDR2 FYNNEI. This CDR3 is CASKVPRGRLIGTNEKLFF. In DNA form, the CDR3 reads TGTGCCAGCAAAGTCCCTCGGGGCCGCTTAATCGGAACTAATGAAAAACTGTTTTTT.

The CDR3 DNA reads as TGTGCCAGCAGCCTCTGGCGGACACTACGGGGCACAGATACGCAGTATTTT. It specifies CASSLWRTLRGTDTQYF. The genes are TRBV13 and TRBJ2-3, with a weak D call TRBD1 (5 bases). CDR1 and CDR2 (germline): PRHDT, FYEKMQ (reference sequence). Trimming pared 5 bases from V and 1 base from J, leaving 19 bases between. CDR3 length equals 17 residues.

Only a few counts were recorded for this clonotype. The V gene is TRBV15, the J gene TRBJ1-2, with a tentative D call TRBD1 (5 bases). CDR3 length: 17 amino acids. CDR1 is LNHNV and CDR2 is YYDKDF in the germline V gene (reference sequence). V lost 1 base and J lost 4, with 19 bases in between. CDR3 region: CATSRVRGREQGYGYTF. The DNA for the CDR3 is TGTGCCACCAGCAGAGTAAGAGGCAGGGAGCAGGGCTATGGCTACACCTTC. The whole variable domain, remainder taken from reference TRBV15 and TRBJ1-2, is DAMVIQNPRYQVTQFGKPVTLSCSQTLNHNVMYWYQQKSSQAPKLLFHYYDKDFNNEADTPDNFQSRRPNTSFCFLDIRSPGLGDTAMYLCATSRVRGREQGYGYTFGSGTRLTVV.

This clonotype has just one count. This rearrangement joins TRBV7-9 to TRBJ1-2; no definite D call. The CDR3 spans 14 residues. Per germline, CDR1 SEHNR and CDR2 FQNEAQ (reference sequence). V lost 2 bases, J lost 0 bases, and 7 bases lay in between. In nucleotides, the CDR3 is TGTGCCAGCAGCTTAAGGGAAGCTAACTATGGCTACACCTTC. Protein: CASSLREANYGYTF.

The chain has TRBV25-1 and TRBJ2-4; D perhaps matches TRBD2 (5 bases). The closer fit of TRBJ2-7 to the DNA end suggests the J call may be wrong. Germline CDR1 reads MGHDK; CDR2 reads SYGVNS. The CDR3 sequence is 11 residues long. CDR3 residues: CASEGPYEQYF. The CDR3 nucleotides read TGTGCCAGTGAGGGCCCCTACGAGCAGTACTTC.

This chain uses TRBV18 with TRBJ2-1, with a weak D call TRBD2 (6 bases). Germline V gene sequence: CDR1 KGHSH, CDR2 LQKENI. Trimming took 0 bases from V and 7 from J, leaving 10 bases between them. The CDR3 contains 14 residues. This CDR3 reads CASSPPEGNNEQFF. In DNA, the CDR3 is TGTGCCAGCTCACCACCGGAGGGGAATAATGAGCAGTTCTTC.

The chain is built from TRBV6-5 and TRBJ2-7; possible D gene TRBD2, 6 bases. In germline, CDR1 is MNHEY, CDR2 SVGAGI. This CDR3 has 13 residues. V was cut by 6 bases and J by 2 bases, with 11 bases left in between. Here the CDR3 reads CASRRGLAYEQYF. In nucleotides, the CDR3 is TGTGCCAGCAGGCGGGGCCTCGCCTACGAGCAGTACTTC.

J is TRBJ2-2 and V is TRBV6-1, with 13 bases matching TRBD2. V lost 2 bases and J lost 6; bases outside the gene matches: 0. The CDR3 is 15 amino acids. Germline lookup yields CDR1 MNHNS and CDR2 SASEGT. This CDR3 is CASSETSGGAGELFF. CDR3 bases: TGTGCCAGCAGTGAAACTAGCGGGGGGGCCGGGGAGCTGTTTTTT.

This clonotype was detected only a few times. The chain has TRBV6-2 or TRBV6-3 and TRBJ1-2; D is unclear. Trimming took 1 base from V and 5 from J, leaving 5 bases between them. The CDR3 loop spans 12 amino acids. In germline, CDR1 is MNHEY, CDR2 SVGEGT. The CDR3 here is CASSYFAYGYTF. In DNA form, the CDR3 reads TGTGCCAGCAGTTACTTCGCTTATGGCTACACCTTC.

This clonotype was recorded only once. V usage is TRBV20-1 and J usage is TRBJ2-1, with 8 bases lining up with TRBD1. V lost 6 bases, J lost 6 bases, and 4 bases stayed unmatched. CDR1 is DFQATT and CDR2 is SNEGSKA in the germline V gene (reference sequence). This CDR3 comprises 12 residues. CDR3 sequence: CSARTGSNEQFF. The CDR3 region has the DNA TGCAGTGCAAGGACAGGGTCCAATGAGCAGTTCTTC.

This clonotype appeared once. The chain joins TRBV5-6 to TRBJ2-3, with D unclear. V lost 2 bases, J lost 2 bases, and 12 bases lay in between. Germline V gives CDR1 SGHDT, CDR2 YYEEEE. This CDR3 is 15 amino acids long. For the CDR3, the DNA is TGTGCCAGCAGCTTAAATTTCCCTTTCACAGATACGCAGTATTTT. It yields the protein CASSLNFPFTDTQYF. Full variable domain (missing parts from reference TRBV5-6 and TRBJ2-3): DAGVTQSPTHLIKTRGQQVTLRCSPKSGHDTVSWYQQALGQGPQFIFQYYEEEERQRGNFPDRFSGHQFPNYSSELNVNALLLGDSALYLCASSLNFPFTDTQYFGPGTRLTVL.

This clonotype was recorded at least ten times. The rearrangement uses TRBV5-8 and TRBJ2-5; TRBD1 agrees at 7 bases. The V gene end was trimmed by 5 bases and the J gene end by 5 bases; junction bases not matched to a gene: 6. Looked up from germline, CDR1 is SGHTS and CDR2 is YDEGEE. There are 13 residues in the CDR3. The CDR3 here is CASRMTGRETQYF. The CDR3 DNA sequence: TGTGCCAGCAGAATGACAGGGCGGGAGACCCAGTACTTC.

The chain couples TRBV7-2 to TRBJ2-5, with 10 bases matching TRBD1. The length of the CDR3 is 17 residues. V shed 1 base, J shed 5 bases, and the junction held 10 bases outside the gene matches. CDR1 and CDR2 from the germline V gene are SGHTA and FQGNSA. CDR3 residues: CASSLVAGTGVQETQYF. The CDR3 nucleotides are TGTGCCAGCAGCTTAGTAGCCGGGACAGGGGTCCAGGAGACCCAGTACTTC.